This TCR beta chain is from a study of shared T cell receptors in the human thymus. Repertoires were generated with immunoSEQ multiplex PCR, while TCRdb's copy carries only in-frame clones and drops some. This table holds hundreds of thousands of clones, around nine tenths found once. This sample was also put to use in a study of human thymus T cells. That study reports: It was healthy Finnish infants having corrective surgery for congenital heart defects who were the donors. From resections taken during corrective heart surgery, the thymus tissue was obtained. Unrelated individuals had highly overlapping thymic repertoires, as reported in related research.

This clonotype was obtained from a boy younger than two with a congenital heart defect. The sequenced sample was thymocytes.

The CDR3 loop is CASSLVPTSGSTDTQYF. CDR3 coding DNA: TGTGCCAGCAGCTTAGTTCCTACTAGCGGGAGTACAGATACGCAGTATTTT. The J gene is TRBJ2-3, the V gene TRBV7-2; 11 nucleotides align to TRBD2. Germline V gene lookup returns CDR1 SGHTA and CDR2 FQGNSA. Losses at the gene ends were 1 base for V and 3 bases for J; bases not matched to a gene: 6. The CDR3 extends over 17 amino acids.